This T cell receptor (beta chain) was profiled in a study of T-cell reconstitution after alpha-beta-depleted transplantation in children. The germline V and J ends were trimmed by 3 bases and 4 bases, with 8 bases remaining between them. The CDR3 has 13 amino acids. Germline CDR1 reads SGHTA; CDR2 reads FQGNSA. This clonotype occurred a few times. Unique molecular identifiers were used to barcode this TCRbeta library. TCRdb re-called the PCR reads through MiXCR, storing one row per CDR3 protein. The table lists nearly 550,000 distinct CDR3 sequences, around 17% of them singletons. The chain recombines TRBV7-2 with TRBJ2-3; the D is unclear. The clonotype comes from a human donor who donated a stem cell graft to a child with acute lymphoblastic leukemia. The source material was PBMCs from the stem cell graft donor, sampled from the stem cell graft. The CDR3 is CASSFVWADTQYF. CDR3 DNA sequence: TGTGCCAGCAGCTTTGTGTGGGCAGATACGCAGTATTTT.